This T cell receptor beta chain appears in the sequencing data of a study of memory CD8 T cells in hepatitis C reinfection. Study information: A couple of donors resolved primary infection, then developed chronic reinfection. Reinfection meant HCV RNA positivity after two negatives ≥60 days apart.

Measured with immunoSEQ multiplex PCR; TCRdb has only the in-frame clones, and not every one. This sample yields under 60,000 clones, of which about 90% are seen a single time; around 1% belongs to the top ten. The time point was: pre-reinfection, 55 to 20 weeks before reinfection detection. Sorted cells were sequenced directly ex vivo without any in vitro expansion. The CDR3 consists of 13 residues. CDR1 and CDR2 from the germline V gene are MNHEY and SMNVEV (reference sequence). Trimming cost V 5 bases and J 5 bases; bases outside gene matches: 5. This clonotype originated in a man between 18 and 35 years old with hepatitis C virus infection. The chain recombines TRBV27 with TRBJ2-7; TRBD1 agrees at 8 bases. The sequencing input was naive CD8+ T cells sorted from blood. The CDR3 DNA is TGTGCCAGCAGTGCACGACAGGGGCACGAGCAGTACTTC. This codes for CASSARQGHEQYF.